This is a list of T cell receptor beta chains from one sample in a study of T cells in Graves' hyperthyroidism and ophthalmopathy. TCRdb independently ran MiXCR on the multiplex PCR reads; one entry per CDR3 protein. This table has around 500,000 distinct CDR3 sequences, less than 15% appearing once. The sequenced sample was blood. The receptors shown here come from a woman aged 35 to 49 with Graves' hyperthyroidism. CDR3s include the opening cysteine and the closing phenylalanine or tryptophan. The D gene is left open where the match is weak. For some rows the clone size is stated as once, few or many, or as a class when expanded; others skip it.

j_gene	v_gene	abundance	d_gene	CDR3aa	CDR3nt
TRBJ2-7	TRBV6-1	few	-	CASSESFSADYEQYF	TGTGCCAGCAGTGAATCTTTTTCGGCGGATTACGAGCAGTACTTC
TRBJ2-3	TRBV25-1	-	-	CASNPGPSTDTQYF	TGTGCCAGCAACCCGGGACCCAGCACAGATACGCAGTATTTT
TRBJ2-4	TRBV5-1	-	TRBD2	CASSSTSGGNIQYF	TGCGCCAGCAGTTCTACTAGCGGGGGAAACATTCAGTACTTC
TRBJ1-5	TRBV18	few	-	CASSPAGGQPQHF	TGTGCCAGCTCACCGGCAGGTGGACAGCCCCAGCATTTT
TRBJ2-5	TRBV28	many	-	CASSPLGETQYF	TGTGCCAGCAGTCCCCTTGGAGAGACCCAGTACTTC
TRBJ2-1	TRBV5-8	few	-	CASSWVVSGGNEQFF	TGTGCCAGCAGCTGGGTTGTGAGTGGGGGCAATGAGCAGTTCTTC
TRBJ1-2	TRBV27	many	TRBD1	CASSQTGTGLYGYTF	TGTGCCAGCAGTCAGACCGGGACAGGGTTATACGGCTACACCTTC
TRBJ2-5	TRBV6-1	few	TRBD2	CASSYGGSPAETQYF	TGTGCCAGCAGTTACGGGGGGTCCCCGGCGGAGACCCAGTACTTC
TRBJ1-2	TRBV3-1	many	-	CASSDGFYGYTF	TGTGCCAGCAGTGACGGCTTCTATGGCTACACCTTC
TRBJ2-2	TRBV7-9	-	TRBD2	CASSLPRTSGQNTGELFF	TGTGCCAGCAGCTTACCCAGGACTAGCGGACAGAACACCGGGGAGCTGTTTTTT
TRBJ2-7	TRBV12-3/TRBV12-4	-	TRBD1	CASSTQGAWEQYF	TGTGCCAGCAGTACCCAGGGGGCTTGGGAGCAGTACTTC
TRBJ2-1	TRBV10-2	-	TRBD2	CASSEGTSGHNEQFF	TGCGCCAGCAGTGAGGGGACTAGCGGGCACAATGAGCAGTTCTTC
TRBJ2-5	TRBV5-1	-	-	CASSTDYSRETQYF	TGCGCCAGCAGCACAGATTATTCAAGAGAGACCCAGTACTTC
TRBJ2-1	TRBV28	many	TRBD2	CASSSTGTSVLYNEQFF	TGTGCCAGCAGTTCGACCGGGACTAGCGTCCTCTACAATGAGCAGTTCTTC
TRBJ1-6	TRBV3-1	-	-	CASSQGTENSPLHF	TGTGCCAGCAGCCAAGGGACAGAGAATTCACCCCTCCACTTT
TRBJ1-2	TRBV12-3/TRBV12-4	many	-	CASSFLGQGYGYTF	TGTGCCAGCAGTTTTTTGGGACAAGGCTATGGCTACACCTTC
TRBJ2-7	TRBV7-9	many	-	CASSLEGQLGSYEQYF	TGTGCCAGCAGCTTGGAAGGACAACTGGGATCCTACGAGCAGTACTTC
TRBJ1-2	TRBV19	few	-	CAKISQIYGYTF	TGTGCCAAAATCTCACAGATCTATGGCTACACCTTC
TRBJ2-5	TRBV6-1	-	TRBD1	CASSGGQGQETQYF	TGTGCCAGCAGTGGCGGACAGGGGCAAGAGACCCAGTACTTC
TRBJ1-6	TRBV20-1	-	-	CSAPDPNSPLHF	TGCAGTGCTCCCGACCCGAATTCACCCCTCCACTTT
TRBJ2-3	TRBV5-1	many	-	CASSLDSHPTDTQYF	TGCGCCAGCAGCTTGGACAGCCACCCCACAGATACGCAGTATTTT
TRBJ2-3	TRBV29-1	many	TRBD2	CSVDRTSGTDTQYF	TGCAGCGTTGACCGGACTAGCGGCACAGATACGCAGTATTTT
TRBJ2-7	TRBV3-1	many	-	CASSQDYTVTEYYEQYF	TGTGCCAGCAGCCAAGATTATACAGTTACGGAGTACTACGAGCAGTACTTC
TRBJ2-3	TRBV4-1	-	TRBD2	CASSQEMTSGLDTQYF	TGCGCCAGCAGCCAAGAAATGACTAGCGGGCTAGATACGCAGTATTTT
TRBJ1-2	TRBV10-3	many	-	CAISDQASNYGYTF	TGTGCCATCAGTGACCAGGCCAGCAACTATGGCTACACCTTC
TRBJ2-1	TRBV7-3	many	TRBD2	CASSASLTGTTYNEQFF	TGTGCCAGCAGCGCAAGCCTGACCGGGACTACCTACAATGAGCAGTTCTTC
TRBJ1-1	TRBV6-1	many	TRBD1	CASSEWDRGRNTEAFF	TGTGCCAGCAGTGAATGGGACAGGGGGAGAAACACTGAAGCTTTCTTT
TRBJ2-5	TRBV3-1	many	-	CASSQNHQETQYF	TGTGCCAGCAGCCAGAACCACCAAGAGACCCAGTACTTC
TRBJ1-5	TRBV19	-	-	CASSIGVQGGTQPQHF	TGTGCCAGTAGTATAGGGGTCCAGGGAGGAACTCAGCCCCAGCATTTT
TRBJ2-6	TRBV5-1	few	-	CASSSTPPSGANVLTF	TGCGCCAGCAGCTCCACTCCACCCTCTGGGGCCAACGTCCTGACTTTC
TRBJ2-3	TRBV30	many	-	CAWSRAASTDTQYF	TGTGCCTGGAGTAGAGCGGCAAGCACAGATACGCAGTATTTT